A selection of T cell receptor beta chains follows, all from one sample in a study of T-cell memory formation after mild COVID-19. TCRdb called the 5' RACE reads again in MiXCR, with one record for every CDR3 protein. There are about 540,000 distinct CDR3 sequences in the sample; roughly 20% occur only once, and under 15% lies in the top ten. The material sequenced was PBMCs or a T cell subset sorted from them (not recorded which). The receptors derive from an adult woman who had mild COVID-19 (a few samples of this study predate the infection). Cell type and time point are not known. Each CDR3 is given with its conserved first and last residue. A D gene is named only where the DNA matches it firmly. Not every row has a clone size; where given, it reads once, few, many or a size class.

j_call clone_size v_call d_call cdr3_nt cdr3_aa
TRBJ1-1 - TRBV5-6 - TGTGCCAGCAGCTTGGTTCCGGGTTTCGGGTCGAAGCCACGGTCTGAAGCTTTCTTT CASSLVPGFGSKPRSEAFF
TRBJ2-5 few TRBV12-3/TRBV12-4 - TGTGCCAGCAGTTTAGTTCCTAGCGCACAAGAGACCCAGTACTTC CASSLVPSAQETQYF
TRBJ2-2 few TRBV7-9 TRBD1 TGTGCCAGCAGCTTAGTGGACAGGGGGAACACCGGGGAGCTGTTTTTT CASSLVDRGNTGELFF
TRBJ2-2 many TRBV7-9 - TGTGCCAGCAGCTTGAGCACCGGGGAGCTGTTTTTT CASSLSTGELFF
TRBJ2-7 few TRBV5-4 TRBD2 TGTGCCAGCAGCCCCGGGACTAGCATGTACGAGCAGTACTTC CASSPGTSMYEQYF
TRBJ2-7 - TRBV20-1 - TGCAGTGCCATGGAGGGCGAGCAGTACTTC CSAMEGEQYF
TRBJ2-3 many TRBV6-5 TRBD2 TGTGCCAGCAGTTACCACTGGACTAGCGGTTCAGATACGCAGTATTTT CASSYHWTSGSDTQYF
TRBJ2-6 - TRBV5-1 - TGCGCCAGCAGCCTGGGACCCATGGCCAACGTCCTGACTTTC CASSLGPMANVLTF
TRBJ2-2 - TRBV12-3/TRBV12-4 TRBD2 TGTGCCAGCAGTTTTCAGCGGGGGGGCCCCGGGGAGCTGTTTTTT CASSFQRGGPGELFF
TRBJ1-1 - TRBV7-6 - TGTGCCAGCAGCTTCTCCGACCAGGTGAACACTGAAGCTTTCTTT CASSFSDQVNTEAFF
TRBJ2-2 - TRBV20-1 TRBD1 TGCAGTGCTAGAGAGACAGGGCTGAACACCGGGGAGCTGTTTTTT CSARETGLNTGELFF
TRBJ2-5 few TRBV7-7 - TGTGCCAGCAGTTTACAGGGACCAGGGGAGACCCAGTACTTC CASSLQGPGETQYF
TRBJ1-2 many TRBV12-3/TRBV12-4 - TGTGCCAGCAGACCTACTGGGATATATGGCTACACCTTC CASRPTGIYGYTF